The subject of this entry is one T cell receptor (beta chain). The data originate from a study of blood T cell repertoires in COVID-19. V was pared by 8 bases and J by 2 bases, with 6 bases of the junction left unmatched. CDR1 and CDR2 (germline): SNHLY, FYNNEI. This CDR3 region has 15 residues. The assay was immunoSEQ multiplex PCR, and TCRdb's table has in-frame clones only and misses some. The sample gives roughly 160,000 clones, 80% to 85% of which show up once; 9.5% to 13% is in the top ten. The sequenced material came from peripheral blood. The clonotype was recovered from a man between 65 and 85 years old with active or convalescent COVID-19. The chain employs TRBV2 and TRBJ2-6; 7 nucleotides match TRBD2. DNA for the CDR3: TGTGCCAGCGGGATGGCGGGGGCTGGGGCCAACGTCCTGACTTTC. It encodes CASGMAGAGANVLTF.